The next 23 T cell receptor beta chains were all read from a single sample in a study of CD8 T cells in ankylosing spondylitis. TCRdb reanalysed the 5' RACE reads using MiXCR and keeps one entry per CDR3 protein. The data show 200,000 to 300,000 distinct CDR3 sequences, with about 11% seen just once and around 7% held by the top ten. The specimen sequenced was blood, either unsorted or a sorted T cell fraction (not recorded which). The receptor source for this set is a male donor with ankylosing spondylitis or in good health (not recorded which).

In this sample, this clonotype turned up many times. This chain joins TRBV7-7 and TRBJ2-1; weak D call: TRBD1 (6 bases). The V end lost 1 base, the J end lost 4 bases, and 14 bases lay between the germline ends. Germline lookup yields CDR1 SSHAT and CDR2 FNYEAQ (reference sequence). This CDR3 has 16 residues. CDR3 coding DNA: TGTGCCAGCAGCTTAGAGGGTCCCAGGGGATACAATGAGCAGTTCTTC. Translating it yields CASSLEGPRGYNEQFF.

In this sample, this clonotype turned up a few times. The chain has TRBV11-2 and TRBJ2-1; D may match TRBD1 or TRBD2 (5 bases each). The CDR3 covers 18 residues. Germline lookup yields CDR1 SGHAT and CDR2 FQNNGV. V was trimmed by 4 bases and J by 3 bases, leaving 22 bases between them. The CDR3 nucleotides are TGTGCCAGCAGCTATCCTACCGTCGGGGCCGAGCTCTACAATGAGCAGTTCTTC. Amino acid sequence: CASSYPTVGAELYNEQFF.

This clonotype was counted ten times or more. The DNA of the CDR3 is TGTGCCAGCAGTCGGGACACACCAGCCACCGGGGAGCTGTTTTTT. It codes for CASSRDTPATGELFF. The chain recombines TRBV12-3 or TRBV12-4 with TRBJ2-2, with D possibly TRBD1 on 6 matching bases. V dropped 5 bases and J dropped 4 bases, with 14 bases sitting between them. CDR3 size: 15 residues.

At least ten counts were recorded for this clonotype. The CDR3, as DNA: TGCGCCAGCAGCCTTACTTCGGGACTCTACCAAGAGACCCAGTACTTC. Its protein is CASSLTSGLYQETQYF. The chain employs TRBV5-1 and TRBJ2-5, with D tentatively TRBD2 (6 bases). The CDR3 spans 16 residues. V lost 4 bases, J lost 0 bases, and 16 bases lay in between. CDR1 is SGHRS, CDR2 YFSETQ, per germline.

This clonotype was found many times. V and J are TRBV5-1 and TRBJ1-1; 11 nucleotides agree with TRBD1. CDR3 length equals 14 residues. V gave up 5 bases and J gave up 5 bases; unmatched junction bases: 5. Germline V gene lookup returns CDR1 SGHRS and CDR2 YFSETQ. CDR3 region: CASRPGTGGTEAFF. CDR3 DNA: TGCGCCAGCAGACCCGGGACAGGGGGGACTGAAGCTTTCTTT. Looking up the rest from reference TRBV5-1 and TRBJ1-1 gives the full variable domain: KAGVTQTPRYLIKTRGQQVTLSCSPISGHRSVSWYQQTPGQGLQFLFEYFSETQRNKGNFPGRFSGRQFSNSRSEMNVSTLELGDSALYLCASRPGTGGTEAFFGQGTRLTVV.

The chain joins TRBV29-1 to TRBJ1-2; 7 bases align to TRBD1. CDR3 length: 14 residues. Looked up from germline, CDR1 is SQVTM and CDR2 is ANQGSEA. V trimming: 6 bases; J trimming: 6 bases; junction bases outside the gene matches: 13. CDR3 protein: CSVLPTGILHGYTF. As DNA, the CDR3 is TGCAGCGTGCTCCCGACAGGGATTCTACATGGCTACACCTTC.

This clonotype was seen many times. The V gene is TRBV5-1, the J gene TRBJ2-3; 8 nucleotides line up with TRBD2. Germline values: CDR1 SGHRS, CDR2 YFSETQ. The CDR3 spans 15 residues. J was trimmed by 2 bases and V by 4 bases; bases with no gene match: 6. Written as DNA, the CDR3 is TGCGCCAGCAGCCACTTAGCGGGACACACAGATACGCAGTATTTT. It encodes CASSHLAGHTDTQYF.

The sample holds many counts of this clonotype. CDR3 sequence reads: CSTTGTGGSANEKLFF. CDR3 nucleotides: TGCAGCACCACCGGGACAGGGGGTTCTGCTAATGAAAAACTGTTTTTT. The genes are TRBV29-1 and TRBJ1-4; 11 bases are a match to TRBD1. CDR3 length: 16 amino acids. J lost 3 bases, V lost 8 bases, and 11 bases had no gene match. CDR1 is SQVTM and CDR2 is ANQGSEA in the germline V gene.

V usage is TRBV6-5 and J usage is TRBJ2-1; D is perhaps TRBD1 (6 bases). The germline V gene encodes CDR1 MNHEY and CDR2 SVGAGI. This CDR3 is 15 amino acids long. V dropped 2 bases and J dropped 1 base, with 9 bases sitting between them. The CDR3 protein is CASSYAGESYNEQFF. CDR3 in DNA: TGTGCCAGCAGTTACGCAGGGGAATCCTACAATGAGCAGTTCTTC.

This clonotype was counted at least ten times. The chain uses TRBV7-3 and TRBJ2-2, with a tentative D call TRBD2 (6 bases). The CDR3 contains 16 residues. CDR1 SGHTA and CDR2 FQGTGA come from the germline V gene. Trimming removed 2 bases from V and 2 bases from J, with 12 bases in between. Here the CDR3 reads CASSLYAGPNTGELFF. The CDR3 DNA follows: TGTGCCAGCAGCTTATATGCGGGGCCCAACACCGGGGAGCTGTTTTTT.

This clonotype was found many times. This chain joins TRBV5-1 and TRBJ2-7; maybe TRBD2 (6 bases). The CDR3 is 13 residues long. The germline V gene has CDR1 SGHRS and CDR2 YFSETQ. V shed 6 bases and J shed 3 bases, with 13 bases lying between them. The CDR3 sequence is CASKASAFYEQYF. CDR3 DNA sequence: TGCGCCAGCAAGGCTAGCGCCTTCTACGAGCAGTACTTC.

J is TRBJ1-3 and V is TRBV7-4; 7 bases are shared with TRBD1. The CDR3 has 15 amino acids. CDR1 and CDR2 (germline): SGHVT, SQSDAQ. The V gene end was trimmed by 7 bases and the J gene end by 0 bases; junction bases not matched to a gene: 6. The DNA of the CDR3 is TGTGCCAGCAACAGGGGCTTCCTCTCTGGAAACACCATATATTTT. Amino acid sequence: CASNRGFLSGNTIYF.

This clonotype has ten or more counts. This rearrangement joins TRBV20-1 to TRBJ2-1; perhaps TRBD2 as D (5 bases). The V end lost 3 bases, the J end lost 8 bases, and 11 bases lay between the germline ends. This CDR3 has 12 amino acids. The germline V gene encodes CDR1 DFQATT and CDR2 SNEGSKA (reference sequence). The CDR3 bases are TGCAGTGCTAGTTCCCGGGGTGATGAGCAGTTCTTC. This gives the protein CSASSRGDEQFF.

This clonotype was counted ten times or more. The genes are TRBV5-1 and TRBJ2-7; TRBD1 agrees at 8 bases. Germline loops: CDR1 SGHRS, CDR2 YFSETQ. This CDR3 has 14 amino acids. With 4 bases clipped from V and 4 bases from J, the junction kept 7 bases outside the gene matches. In nucleotides, the CDR3 is TGCGCCAGCAGCCTCGGGACAGGCCAATACGAGCAGTACTTC. It is translated as CASSLGTGQYEQYF.

The rearrangement joins TRBV20-1 to TRBJ2-5; 7 bases are shared with TRBD1. The V and J ends lost 5 bases and 3 bases, in that order; junction bases with no gene match: 12. Germline V gene lookup returns CDR1 DFQATT and CDR2 SNEGSKA (reference sequence). The CDR3 runs to 15 residues. The CDR3 sequence is CSARNPGQKEETQYF. In nucleotides, the CDR3 is TGCAGTGCTCGCAACCCGGGACAGAAAGAAGAGACCCAGTACTTC.

The table lists this clonotype with a few counts. J is TRBJ2-3 and V is TRBV7-6; D possibly corresponds to TRBD2 (6 bases). This CDR3 spans 17 amino acids. Per germline, CDR1 SGHVS and CDR2 FNYEAQ. The V end lost 0 bases, the J end lost 0 bases, and 13 bases lay between the germline ends. The CDR3 region is CASSLAGGSASTDTQYF. The CDR3 region has the DNA TGTGCCAGCAGCTTAGCGGGAGGCTCCGCGAGCACAGATACGCAGTATTTT. The whole variable domain, filled in from reference TRBV7-6 and TRBJ2-3, reads GAGVSQSPRYKVTKRGQDVALRCDPISGHVSLYWYRQALGQGPEFLTYFNYEAQQDKSGLPNDRFSAERPEGSISTLTIQRTEQRDSAMYRCASSLAGGSASTDTQYFGPGTRLTVL.

This clonotype came up many times. This rearrangement joins TRBV20-1 to TRBJ1-3; D might be TRBD1 (6 bases). Trimming removed 2 bases from V and 4 bases from J, with 15 bases in between. The CDR3 length is 15 residues. The germline V gene has CDR1 DFQATT and CDR2 SNEGSKA (reference sequence). As DNA, the CDR3 is TGCAGTGCTAGACCAGGGGTTGGGTTGGGAAACACCATATATTTT. Its translation is CSARPGVGLGNTIYF.

This clonotype was detected ten times or more. The chain is built from TRBV5-1 and TRBJ2-2; 13 bases agree with TRBD2. V dropped 3 bases and J dropped 6; count of bases not matched to a gene: 5. CDR3 length: 16 amino acids. The germline V gene has CDR1 SGHRS and CDR2 YFSETQ. CDR3 sequence reads: CASSWGLAGRSGELFF. The CDR3, as DNA: TGCGCCAGCAGCTGGGGACTAGCGGGACGGTCCGGGGAGCTGTTTTTT. Filled out from reference TRBV5-1 and TRBJ2-2, the complete variable domain reads KAGVTQTPRYLIKTRGQQVTLSCSPISGHRSVSWYQQTPGQGLQFLFEYFSETQRNKGNFPGRFSGRQFSNSRSEMNVSTLELGDSALYLCASSWGLAGRSGELFFGEGSRLTVL.

This clonotype is medium-sized. This rearrangement joins TRBV5-1 to TRBJ1-1, with unresolved D. This CDR3 has 15 amino acids. Germline V gene sequence: CDR1 SGHRS, CDR2 YFSETQ. V was cut by 0 bases and J by 1 base, with 10 bases left in between. In nucleotides, the CDR3 is TGCGCCAGCAGCTTGGGTTCCGGAGGGAACACTGAAGCTTTCTTT. It is translated as CASSLGSGGNTEAFF.

Many counts were recorded for this clonotype. V gene TRBV5-5 combines with J gene TRBJ2-7, with D possibly TRBD1 on 5 matching bases. V was pared by 2 bases and J by 3 bases, with 6 bases between. The CDR3 extends over 12 amino acids. Germline loops: CDR1 SGHKS, CDR2 YYEKEE (reference sequence). The CDR3 loop reads CASSFDSYEQYF. DNA for the CDR3: TGTGCCAGCAGCTTCGACAGCTACGAGCAGTACTTC.

The rearrangement uses TRBV7-7 and TRBJ2-5, with D hard to call. Germline V CDR1 and CDR2: SSHAT, FNYEAQ (reference sequence). Trimming shortened V by 1 base and J by 4 bases, and 13 bases separated the two germline ends. The CDR3 length is 15 residues. The CDR3 DNA is TGTGCCAGCAGCTTAGATGCATCTTGGGGAGAGACCCAGTACTTC. Its protein is CASSLDASWGETQYF.

The J gene is TRBJ2-7, the V gene TRBV7-9, with D possibly being TRBD2 (5 bases). The germline gives CDR1 SEHNR, CDR2 FQNEAQ (reference sequence). The CDR3 contains 13 residues. Trimming took 10 bases from V and 1 from J, leaving 14 bases between them. CDR3 sequence reads: CAITSVNSYEQYF. CDR3 in DNA: TGTGCCATAACTAGTGTTAATTCCTACGAGCAGTACTTC.

The V and J genes are TRBV2 and TRBJ1-2; 7 nucleotides agree with TRBD1. The germline gives CDR1 SNHLY, CDR2 FYNNEI. V lost 8 bases, J lost 6 bases, and 9 bases stayed unmatched. The CDR3 runs to 13 residues. DNA of the CDR3: TGTGCCAGCCAGACAGGGTTCGTTGATGGCTACACCTTC. Protein sequence: CASQTGFVDGYTF.